The next 24 T cell receptor beta chains were all read from a single sample in a study of radiation and T cells in renal cell carcinoma. Stated time point: baseline pretreatment blood. Treatment meaning: 15 Gy SBRT to primary tumor, nephrectomy 4 weeks later. Assay: immunoSEQ multiplex PCR; the TCRdb copy retains only in-frame clones and omits some. The sample includes around 140,000 clones, about 88% of them seen just once. The starting material was blood, obtained from a patient whose treatment included radiotherapy and nephrectomy. The receptors were sampled from a woman in her seventies with renal cell carcinoma.

The chain employs TRBV6-5 and TRBJ1-6; D call uncertain. The germline V and J ends were trimmed by 8 bases and 4 bases, with 6 bases remaining between them. Germline V gene data show CDR1 as MNHEY and CDR2 as SVGAGI. The CDR3 sequence is 12 residues long. As DNA, the CDR3 is TGTGCCAGCTGCTCGTATAATTCACCCCTCCACTTT. Translating gives CASCSYNSPLHF.

The rearrangement joins TRBV9 to TRBJ2-2; TRBD1 is a possible D gene (5 bases). Trimming left V 2 bases short and J 6 bases short, with 8 bases between. This CDR3 is built from 13 residues. CDR1 and CDR2 from the germline V gene are SGDLS and YYNGEE. CDR3 DNA: TGTGCCAGCAGCGTTACAGGACCCGGGGAGCTGTTTTTT. Protein sequence: CASSVTGPGELFF.

The genes are TRBV15 and TRBJ2-7; D remains ambiguous. This CDR3 comprises 12 residues. Germline CDR1 LNHNV, CDR2 YYDKDF (reference sequence). Trimming stripped 4 bases from V and 3 bases from J, with 7 bases between. CDR3 bases: TGTGCCACCAGCACTTCGTACTACGAGCAGTACTTC. It translates to CATSTSYYEQYF. Looking up the rest from reference TRBV15 and TRBJ2-7 gives the full variable domain: DAMVIQNPRYQVTQFGKPVTLSCSQTLNHNVMYWYQQKSSQAPKLLFHYYDKDFNNEADTPDNFQSRRPNTSFCFLDIRSPGLGDTAMYLCATSTSYYEQYFGPGTRLTVT.

The chain joins TRBV5-1 to TRBJ2-1, with D perhaps TRBD1 (6 bases). The germline V and J ends were trimmed by 2 bases and 8 bases, with 17 bases remaining between them. The CDR3 has 15 residues. Germline assignment: CDR1 SGHRS and CDR2 YFSETQ. The chain's CDR3 is CASSLQGNNEDEQFF. CDR3 coding DNA: TGCGCCAGCAGCTTACAGGGAAACAATGAGGATGAGCAGTTCTTC.

The gene calls are TRBV7-2 and TRBJ1-5; D gene ambiguous. The CDR3 runs to 13 residues. With 4 bases removed from V and 4 bases from J, the gap between germline ends came to 8 bases. The germline V gene encodes CDR1 SGHTA and CDR2 FQGNSA. CDR3 protein: CASSSRPNQPQHF. In DNA form, the CDR3 reads TGTGCCAGCAGCTCCAGACCAAATCAGCCCCAGCATTTT.

The CDR3 reads CASSRGAGSGYTF. CDR3 coding DNA: TGTGCCAGCAGCAGAGGTGCGGGGAGTGGCTACACCTTC. The V gene is TRBV28, the J gene TRBJ1-2; D gene unclear. Trimming took 6 bases from V and 7 from J, leaving 15 bases between them. The V gene's germline CDR1 is MDHEN and CDR2 SYDVKM. CDR3 length: 13 amino acids.

The rearrangement links TRBV19 to TRBJ1-5; tentative D call: TRBD1 (5 bases). V lost 1 base and J lost 2, with 12 bases in between. The CDR3 is 16 residues long. Germline-derived CDR1 and CDR2 are LNHDA and SQIVND (reference sequence). This CDR3 is CASSIVGGVGNQPQHF. The CDR3 nucleotides are TGTGCCAGTAGTATAGTTGGAGGGGTCGGCAATCAGCCCCAGCATTTT.

This clone showed up just once. The CDR3 region has the DNA TGTGCCAGCAGTGAAATTGCTGGAGGGCGGATCGGAAACACCATATATTTT. Its translation: CASSEIAGGRIGNTIYF. The genes are TRBV6-1 and TRBJ1-3, with D unclear. The V gene's germline CDR1 is MNHNS and CDR2 SASEGT. Trimming pared 2 bases from V and 4 bases from J, leaving 18 bases between. The CDR3 consists of 17 residues.

Points on this clone: At one end the junction does not follow the germline gene, possibly because of a read error. The chain has TRBV30 and TRBJ1-2; 8 nucleotides align to TRBD1. The CDR3 sequence is 11 residues long. Germline loops: CDR1 GTSNPN, CDR2 SVGIG (reference sequence). The CDR3 loop is CAWSETGADRF. In DNA, the CDR3 is TGTGCCTGGAGTGAGACAGGGGCGGACCGCTTC.

The V call is TRBV10-3, the J call TRBJ2-3; 10 bases are shared with TRBD2. J gave up 2 bases and V 1 base, and 9 bases lay outside the gene matches. This CDR3 region has 18 residues. Looked up from germline, CDR1 is ENHRY and CDR2 is SYGVKD. This chain's CDR3 is CAISEFPAGGSSTDTQYF. The DNA of the CDR3 is TGTGCCATCAGTGAGTTTCCAGCGGGGGGGTCTTCCACAGATACGCAGTATTTT.

This clone has only one observation. V usage is TRBV7-9 and J usage is TRBJ2-1, with TRBD2 matching over 7 bases. V was pared by 2 bases and J by 5 bases, with 15 bases of the junction left unmatched. The CDR3 contains 18 residues. CDR1 is SEHNR, CDR2 FQNEAQ, per germline (reference sequence). The CDR3 DNA reads TGTGCCAGCAGCTTAATGGCGGGGGTGCTGGGACTAAACAATGAGCAGTTCTTC. It translates to CASSLMAGVLGLNNEQFF.

The chain employs TRBV25-1 and TRBJ2-1; D unclear. Deletions cut 2 bases from V and 9 bases from J, with 11 bases between. Germline V gene sequence: CDR1 MGHDK, CDR2 SYGVNS. This CDR3 has 13 amino acids. The CDR3 sequence is CASSEPRVGEQFF. The CDR3 nucleotides read TGTGCCAGCAGTGAACCTCGAGTTGGTGAGCAGTTCTTC.

The chain uses TRBV5-4 and TRBJ2-5; D assignment may be TRBD1 or TRBD2 (5 bases each). V lost 4 bases and J lost 0, with 13 bases in between. Looked up from germline, CDR1 is SGHNT and CDR2 is YYREEE (reference sequence). The CDR3 has 15 residues. The CDR3 bases are TGTGCCAGCAGCGGGGCTAGCAGTTACCAAGAGACCCAGTACTTC. Amino acid sequence: CASSGASSYQETQYF. The entire variable domain, with the rest obtained from reference TRBV5-4 and TRBJ2-5, is as follows: ETGVTQSPTHLIKTRGQQVTLRCSSQSGHNTVSWYQQALGQGPQFIFQYYREEENGRGNFPPRFSGLQFPNYSSELNVNALELDDSALYLCASSGASSYQETQYFGPGTRLLVL.

The rearrangement joins TRBV5-6 to TRBJ1-5; D remains ambiguous. The CDR3 has 12 amino acids. CDR1 is SGHDT, CDR2 YYEEEE, per germline. V was shortened by 3 bases and J by 5 bases, with 6 bases between the two germline ends. Here the CDR3 DNA reads TGTGCCAGCAGCTACTGGGATCAGCCCCAGCATTTT. It yields the protein CASSYWDQPQHF.

J is TRBJ1-6 and V is TRBV7-9, with D possibly being TRBD1 (5 bases). The CDR3 has 14 residues. V was clipped by 3 bases and J by 10 bases, with 13 bases between them. Germline assignment: CDR1 SEHNR and CDR2 FQNEAQ (reference sequence). The DNA for the CDR3 is TGTGCCAGCAGCTTGGCGGGGGAGGGATCACCCCTCCACTTT. It encodes CASSLAGEGSPLHF.

The CDR3 bases are TGTGCTAGTGCTGACACTAACTATAATTCACCCCTCCACTTT. Its protein product is CASADTNYNSPLHF. The chain carries TRBV12-5 and TRBJ1-6; D ambiguous. Between the trimmed V and J ends, which lost 7 bases and 3 bases, there was a span of 10 bases. Germline CDR1 reads LGHNT; CDR2 reads FRNRAP. The length of the CDR3 is 14 residues.

The chain links TRBV4-3 to TRBJ2-7, with a weak D call TRBD2 (5 bases). The CDR3 runs 15 residues. The germline gives CDR1 LGHNA, CDR2 YSLEER. V lost 0 bases and J 1 base, leaving 10 bases between the germline ends. Written as DNA, the CDR3 is TGCGCCAGCAGCCAAGATACGGGGAGATCCTACGAGCAGTACTTC. Translation gives CASSQDTGRSYEQYF.

This clone showed up just once. The chain couples TRBV19 to TRBJ2-1; the match to TRBD2 covers 7 bases. Germline V gene data show CDR1 as LNHDA and CDR2 as SQIVND (reference sequence). Unmatched junction bases numbered 10, after V lost 5 bases and J lost 0 bases. This CDR3 has 17 residues. The CDR3 is CASSRTPGLSSYNEQFF. The CDR3 DNA sequence: TGTGCCAGTAGTCGTACTCCGGGACTAAGCTCCTACAATGAGCAGTTCTTC.

The V call is TRBV5-6, the J call TRBJ2-7; 13 nucleotides align to TRBD2. The CDR3 is made up of 17 amino acids. Trimming at V came to 3 bases and at J to 2 bases, leaving 8 bases not matched to a gene. Germline lookup yields CDR1 SGHDT and CDR2 YYEEEE. The CDR3 coding sequence is TGTGCCAGCAGCTCACTAGGACTAGCGGGGGTCCCCTACGAGCAGTACTTC. It specifies CASSSLGLAGVPYEQYF.

The chain is built from TRBV2 and TRBJ2-1; 7 bases map to TRBD1. V shed 6 bases and J 0 bases; nucleotides not matched to a gene: 2. Looked up from germline, CDR1 is SNHLY and CDR2 is FYNNEI. The CDR3 totals 14 residues. The CDR3 loop is CASRPGGSYNEQFF. CDR3 nucleotides: TGTGCCAGCAGGCCAGGGGGCTCCTACAATGAGCAGTTCTTC. The full variable domain, completed using reference TRBV2 and TRBJ2-1, is EPEVTQTPSHQVTQMGQEVILRCVPISNHLYFYWYRQILGQKVEFLVSFYNNEISEKSEIFDDQFSVERPDGSNFTLKIRSTKLEDSAMYFCASRPGGSYNEQFFGPGTRLTVL.

The J gene is TRBJ2-2, the V gene TRBV5-6; the D gene is possibly TRBD1 (5 bases). CDR3 length: 15 residues. Germline CDR1 reads SGHDT; CDR2 reads YYEEEE. The ends were cut back, 4 bases at V and 2 bases at J, with 12 bases in the middle. This chain's CDR3 is CASSTRQFNTGELFF. CDR3 coding DNA: TGTGCCAGCAGCACACGACAGTTTAACACCGGGGAGCTGTTTTTT.

In this sample, this clone turned up a few times. J is TRBJ2-6 and V is TRBV5-5; D may be TRBD1 (6 bases). The germline V gene has CDR1 SGHKS and CDR2 YYEKEE (reference sequence). The CDR3 covers 15 residues. The ends were cut back, 4 bases at V and 2 bases at J, with 10 bases in the middle. The CDR3 spells CASSPQGPGANVLTF. The DNA of the CDR3 is TGTGCCAGCAGCCCACAGGGCCCTGGGGCCAACGTCCTGACTTTC.

The chain uses TRBV2 and TRBJ2-5; 13 bases map to TRBD2. Germline V gene sequence: CDR1 SNHLY, CDR2 FYNNEI. The CDR3 contains 14 residues. J was trimmed by 2 bases and V by 11 bases; bases with no gene match: 5. CDR3 in amino acids: CAGRTSGGQETQYF. The CDR3, as DNA: TGTGCCGGCCGGACTAGCGGGGGACAAGAGACCCAGTACTTC. Variable domain in full (rest from reference TRBV2 and TRBJ2-5): EPEVTQTPSHQVTQMGQEVILRCVPISNHLYFYWYRQILGQKVEFLVSFYNNEISEKSEIFDDQFSVERPDGSNFTLKIRSTKLEDSAMYFCAGRTSGGQETQYFGPGTRLLVL.

This clone appeared once. V and J are TRBV13 and TRBJ1-3, with D uncertain. Germline-derived CDR1 and CDR2 are PRHDT and FYEKMQ (reference sequence). V was pared by 3 bases and J by 7 bases, with 10 bases between. The CDR3 has 13 amino acids. This chain's CDR3 is CASSLGLRNTIYF. The CDR3 DNA reads TGTGCCAGCAGCTTGGGTCTCCGGAACACCATATATTTT.